These 6 T cell receptor beta chains came from one sample sequenced in a study of metastatic and nonmetastatic thyroid tumors. Thyroid surgery was performed in patients who had received no treatment beforehand. TCRdb reanalyzed the PCR reads with MiXCR. The table lists about 40,000 clones, about an eighth of them singletons. Sequencing used blood. These receptors originate from a female donor with papillary thyroid cancer or a benign thyroid nodule (not recorded which). Some clones in this sample may be carry-over from other donors' samples.

Concerning this clone: This may come from a read error, since a much larger clone is one base off. This chain links TRBV20-1 with TRBJ1-1; maybe TRBD1 (5 bases). The CDR3 consists of 13 residues. Germline V gives CDR1 DFQATT, CDR2 SNEGSKA (reference sequence). V lost 4 bases and J lost 8, with 17 bases in between. CDR3 bases: TGCAGTGCTATAGACCCGACCGGGACCGAAGCTTTCTTT. Protein product: CSAIDPTGTEAFF.

At least ten counts were recorded for this clone. This chain uses TRBV30 with TRBJ2-5; D is uncertain. CDR3 length equals 11 residues. V shed 4 bases and J shed 5 bases, with 8 bases lying between them. Per the germline V gene, CDR1 is GTSNPN and CDR2 is SVGIG (reference sequence). CDR3 bases: TGTGCCTGGAACCATTGGGAGACCCAGTACTTC. It codes for CAWNHWETQYF.

This clone has ten or more counts. The rearrangement joins TRBV19 to TRBJ2-2; D is unresolved. V was clipped by 5 bases and J by 0 bases, with 10 bases between them. Germline V lookup: CDR1 LNHDA, CDR2 SQIVND (reference sequence). The CDR3 contains 15 residues. CDR3: CASSDGYANTGELFF. CDR3 nucleotides: TGTGCCAGTAGTGACGGATACGCGAACACCGGGGAGCTGTTTTTT.

In its sample, this clone was seen many times. The chain has TRBV27 and TRBJ1-6, with D perhaps TRBD1 (6 bases). From germline, CDR1 is MNHEY and CDR2 SMNVEV (reference sequence). CDR3 length: 14 amino acids. V lost 5 bases and J 7 bases, leaving 12 bases between the germline ends. CDR3 sequence reads: CASSLWGRNSPLHF. In nucleotides, the CDR3 is TGTGCCAGCAGTCTCTGGGGGCGGAATTCACCCCTCCACTTT.

In this sample, this clone turned up many times. The chain carries TRBV20-1 and TRBJ2-1; D not resolved. Germline CDR1 is DFQATT and CDR2 is SNEGSKA (reference sequence). This CDR3 is 13 amino acids long. V shed 6 bases and J shed 9 bases, with 18 bases lying between them. CDR3 DNA sequence: TGCAGTGCAATCCCGACGGACGGGTTTGAGCAGTTCTTC. It translates to CSAIPTDGFEQFF.

The sample holds many counts of this clone. In nucleotides, the CDR3 is TGTGCCACCAGAGTTGGCGGACTTAACAATGAGCAGTTCTTC. As protein: CATRVGGLNNEQFF. The rearrangement links TRBV6-1 to TRBJ2-1, with D possibly TRBD2 on 5 matching bases. CDR3 length equals 14 residues. CDR1 is MNHNS and CDR2 is SASEGT in the germline V gene. Trimming stripped 10 bases from V and 5 bases from J, with 18 bases between.